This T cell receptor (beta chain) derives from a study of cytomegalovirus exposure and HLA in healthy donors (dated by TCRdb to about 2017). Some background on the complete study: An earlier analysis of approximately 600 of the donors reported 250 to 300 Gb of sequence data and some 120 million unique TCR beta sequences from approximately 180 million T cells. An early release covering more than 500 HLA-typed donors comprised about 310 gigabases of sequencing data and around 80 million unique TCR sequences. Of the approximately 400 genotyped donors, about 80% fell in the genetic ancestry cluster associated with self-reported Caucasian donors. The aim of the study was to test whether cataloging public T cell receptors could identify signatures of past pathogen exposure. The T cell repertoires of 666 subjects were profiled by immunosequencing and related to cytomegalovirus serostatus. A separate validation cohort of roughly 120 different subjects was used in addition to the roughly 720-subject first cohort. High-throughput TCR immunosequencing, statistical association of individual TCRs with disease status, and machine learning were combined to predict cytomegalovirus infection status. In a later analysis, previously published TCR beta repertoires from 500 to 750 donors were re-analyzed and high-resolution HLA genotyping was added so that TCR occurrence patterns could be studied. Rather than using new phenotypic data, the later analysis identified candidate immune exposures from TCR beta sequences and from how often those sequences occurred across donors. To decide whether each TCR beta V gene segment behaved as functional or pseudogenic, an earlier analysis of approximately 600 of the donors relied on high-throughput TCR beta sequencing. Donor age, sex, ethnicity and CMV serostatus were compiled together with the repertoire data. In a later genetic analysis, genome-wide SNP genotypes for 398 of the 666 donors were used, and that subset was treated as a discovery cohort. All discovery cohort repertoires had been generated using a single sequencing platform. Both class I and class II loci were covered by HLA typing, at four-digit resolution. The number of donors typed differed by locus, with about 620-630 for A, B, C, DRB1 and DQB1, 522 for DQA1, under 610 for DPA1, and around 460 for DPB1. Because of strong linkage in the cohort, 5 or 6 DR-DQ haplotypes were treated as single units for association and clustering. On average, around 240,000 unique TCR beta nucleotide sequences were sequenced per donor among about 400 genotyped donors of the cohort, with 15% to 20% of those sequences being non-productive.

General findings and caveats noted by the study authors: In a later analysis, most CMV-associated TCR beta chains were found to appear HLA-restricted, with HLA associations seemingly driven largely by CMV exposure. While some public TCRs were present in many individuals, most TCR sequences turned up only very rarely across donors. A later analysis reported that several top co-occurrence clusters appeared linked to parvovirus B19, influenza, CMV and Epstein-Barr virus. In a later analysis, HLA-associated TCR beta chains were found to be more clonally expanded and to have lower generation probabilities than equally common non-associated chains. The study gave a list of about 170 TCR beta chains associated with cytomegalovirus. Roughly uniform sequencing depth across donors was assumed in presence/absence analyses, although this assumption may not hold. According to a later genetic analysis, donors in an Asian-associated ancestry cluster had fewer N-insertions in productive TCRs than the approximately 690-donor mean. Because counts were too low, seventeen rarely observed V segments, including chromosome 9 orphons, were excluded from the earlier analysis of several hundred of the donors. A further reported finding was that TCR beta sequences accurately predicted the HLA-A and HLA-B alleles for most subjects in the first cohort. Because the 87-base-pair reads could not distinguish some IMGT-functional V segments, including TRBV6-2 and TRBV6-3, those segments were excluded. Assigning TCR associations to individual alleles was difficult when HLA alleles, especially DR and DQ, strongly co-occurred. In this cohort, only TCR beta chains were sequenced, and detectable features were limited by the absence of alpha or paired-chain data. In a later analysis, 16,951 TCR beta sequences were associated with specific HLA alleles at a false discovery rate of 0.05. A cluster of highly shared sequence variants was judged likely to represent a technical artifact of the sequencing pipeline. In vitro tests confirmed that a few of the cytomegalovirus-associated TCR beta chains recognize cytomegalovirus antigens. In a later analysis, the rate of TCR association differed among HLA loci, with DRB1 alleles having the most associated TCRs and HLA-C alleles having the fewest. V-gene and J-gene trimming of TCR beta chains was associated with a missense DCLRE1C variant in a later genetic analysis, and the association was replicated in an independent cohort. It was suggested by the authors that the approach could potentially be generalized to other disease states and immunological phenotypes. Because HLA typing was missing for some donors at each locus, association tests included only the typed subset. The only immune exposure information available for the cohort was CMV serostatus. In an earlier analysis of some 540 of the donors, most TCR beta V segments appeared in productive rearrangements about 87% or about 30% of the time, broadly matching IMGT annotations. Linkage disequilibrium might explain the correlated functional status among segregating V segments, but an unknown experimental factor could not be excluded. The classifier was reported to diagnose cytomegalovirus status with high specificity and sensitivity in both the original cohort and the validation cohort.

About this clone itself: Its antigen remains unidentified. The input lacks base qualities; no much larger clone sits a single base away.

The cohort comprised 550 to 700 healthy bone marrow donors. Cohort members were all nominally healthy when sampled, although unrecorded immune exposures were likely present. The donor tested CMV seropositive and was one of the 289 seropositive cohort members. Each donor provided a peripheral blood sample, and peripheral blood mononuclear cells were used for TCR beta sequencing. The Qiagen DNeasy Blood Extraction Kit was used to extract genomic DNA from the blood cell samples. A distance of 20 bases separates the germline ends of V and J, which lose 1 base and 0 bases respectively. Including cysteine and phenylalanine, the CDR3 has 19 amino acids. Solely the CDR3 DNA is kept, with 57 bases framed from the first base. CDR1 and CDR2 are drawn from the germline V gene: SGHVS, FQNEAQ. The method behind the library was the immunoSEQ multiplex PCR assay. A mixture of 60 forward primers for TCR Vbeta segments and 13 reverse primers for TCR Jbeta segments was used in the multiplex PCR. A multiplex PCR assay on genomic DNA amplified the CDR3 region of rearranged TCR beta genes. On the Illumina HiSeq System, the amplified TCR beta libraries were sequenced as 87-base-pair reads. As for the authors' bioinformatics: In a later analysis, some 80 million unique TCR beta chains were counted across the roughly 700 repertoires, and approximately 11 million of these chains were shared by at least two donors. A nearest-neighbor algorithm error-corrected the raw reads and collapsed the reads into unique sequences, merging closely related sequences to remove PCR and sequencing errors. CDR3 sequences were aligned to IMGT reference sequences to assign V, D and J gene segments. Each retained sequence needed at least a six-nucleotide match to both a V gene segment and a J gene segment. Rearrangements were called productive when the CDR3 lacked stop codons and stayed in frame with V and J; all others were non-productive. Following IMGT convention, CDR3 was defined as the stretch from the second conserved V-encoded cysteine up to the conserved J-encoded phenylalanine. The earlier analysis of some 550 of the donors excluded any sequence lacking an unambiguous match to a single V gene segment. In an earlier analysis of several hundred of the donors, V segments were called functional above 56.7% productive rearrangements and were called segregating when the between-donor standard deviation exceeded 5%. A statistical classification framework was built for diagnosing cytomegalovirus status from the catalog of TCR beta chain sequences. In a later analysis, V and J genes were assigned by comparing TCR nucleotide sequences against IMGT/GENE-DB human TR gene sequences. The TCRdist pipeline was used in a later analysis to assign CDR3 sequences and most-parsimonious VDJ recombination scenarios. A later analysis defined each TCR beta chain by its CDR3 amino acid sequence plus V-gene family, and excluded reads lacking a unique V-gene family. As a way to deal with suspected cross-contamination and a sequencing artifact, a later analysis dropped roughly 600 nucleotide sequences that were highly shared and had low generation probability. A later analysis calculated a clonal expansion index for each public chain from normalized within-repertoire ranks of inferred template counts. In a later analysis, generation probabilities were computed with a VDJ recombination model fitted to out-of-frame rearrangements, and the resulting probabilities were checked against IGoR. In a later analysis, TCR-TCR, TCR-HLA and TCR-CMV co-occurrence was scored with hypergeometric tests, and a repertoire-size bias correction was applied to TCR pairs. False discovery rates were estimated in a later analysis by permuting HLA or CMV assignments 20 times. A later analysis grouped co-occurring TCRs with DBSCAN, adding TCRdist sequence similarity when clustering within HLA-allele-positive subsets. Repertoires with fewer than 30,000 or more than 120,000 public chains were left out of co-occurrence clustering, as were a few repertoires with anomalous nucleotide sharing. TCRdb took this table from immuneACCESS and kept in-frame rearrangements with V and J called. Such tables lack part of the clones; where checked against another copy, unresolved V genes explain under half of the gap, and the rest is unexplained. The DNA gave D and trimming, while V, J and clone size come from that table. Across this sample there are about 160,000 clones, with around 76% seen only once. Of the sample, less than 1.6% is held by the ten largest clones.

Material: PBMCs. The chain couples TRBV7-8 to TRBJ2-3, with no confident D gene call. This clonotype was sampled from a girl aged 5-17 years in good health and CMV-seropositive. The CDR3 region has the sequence CASSLGSVAVTTSTDTQYF. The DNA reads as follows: TGTGCCAGCAGCTTAGGTTCCGTTGCGGTGACGACTAGCACAGATACGCAGTATTTT.